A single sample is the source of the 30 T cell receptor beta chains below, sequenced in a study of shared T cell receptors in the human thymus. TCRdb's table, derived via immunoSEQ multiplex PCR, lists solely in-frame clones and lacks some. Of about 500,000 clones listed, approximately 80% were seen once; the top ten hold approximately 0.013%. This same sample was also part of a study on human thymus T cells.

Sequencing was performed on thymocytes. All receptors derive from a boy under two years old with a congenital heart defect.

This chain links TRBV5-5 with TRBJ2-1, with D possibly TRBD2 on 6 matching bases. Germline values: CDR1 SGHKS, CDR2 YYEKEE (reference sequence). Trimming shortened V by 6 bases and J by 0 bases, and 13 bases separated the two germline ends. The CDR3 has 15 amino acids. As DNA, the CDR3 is TGTGCCAGCAACACCGGGACTGGCTCCTACAATGAGCAGTTCTTC. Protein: CASNTGTGSYNEQFF.

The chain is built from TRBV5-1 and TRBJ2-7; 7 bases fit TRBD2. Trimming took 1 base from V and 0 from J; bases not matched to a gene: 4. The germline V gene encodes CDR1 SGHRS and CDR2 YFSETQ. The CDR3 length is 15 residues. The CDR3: CASSLRRGSSYEQYF. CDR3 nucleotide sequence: TGCGCCAGCAGCTTGAGGCGGGGGAGCTCCTACGAGCAGTACTTC.

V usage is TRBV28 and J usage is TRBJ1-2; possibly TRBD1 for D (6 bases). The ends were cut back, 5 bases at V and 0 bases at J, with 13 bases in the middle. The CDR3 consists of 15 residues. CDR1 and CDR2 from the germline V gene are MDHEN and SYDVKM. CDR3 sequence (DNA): TGTGCCAGCAGTACCCGGGACACTCCTAACTATGGCTACACCTTC. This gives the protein CASSTRDTPNYGYTF.

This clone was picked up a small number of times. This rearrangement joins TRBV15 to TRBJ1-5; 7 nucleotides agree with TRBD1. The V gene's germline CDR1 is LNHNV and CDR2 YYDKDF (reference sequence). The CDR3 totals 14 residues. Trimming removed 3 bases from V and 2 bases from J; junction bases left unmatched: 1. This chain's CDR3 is CATSSGQGNQPQHF. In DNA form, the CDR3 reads TGTGCCACCAGCAGTGGACAGGGCAATCAGCCCCAGCATTTT.

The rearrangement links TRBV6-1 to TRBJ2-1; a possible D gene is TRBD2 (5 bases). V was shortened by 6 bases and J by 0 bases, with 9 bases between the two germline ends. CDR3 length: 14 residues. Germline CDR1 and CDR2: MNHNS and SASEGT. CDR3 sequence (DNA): TGTGCCAGCAGGCAGGACTTCTCCTACAATGAGCAGTTCTTC. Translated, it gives CASRQDFSYNEQFF.

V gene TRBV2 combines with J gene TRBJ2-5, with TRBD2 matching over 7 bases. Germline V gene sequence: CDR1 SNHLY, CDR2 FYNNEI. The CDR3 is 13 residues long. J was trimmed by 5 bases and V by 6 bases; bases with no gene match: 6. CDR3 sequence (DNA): TGTGCCAGCAGACCAGCGGGACGGGAGACCCAGTACTTC. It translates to CASRPAGRETQYF.

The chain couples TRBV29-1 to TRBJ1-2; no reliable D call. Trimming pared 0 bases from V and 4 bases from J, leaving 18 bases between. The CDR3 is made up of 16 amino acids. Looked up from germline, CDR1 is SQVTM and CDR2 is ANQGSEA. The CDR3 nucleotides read TGCAGCGTTGAAGATCTAAACCGTACCCCTACCTATGGCTACACCTTC. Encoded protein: CSVEDLNRTPTYGYTF.

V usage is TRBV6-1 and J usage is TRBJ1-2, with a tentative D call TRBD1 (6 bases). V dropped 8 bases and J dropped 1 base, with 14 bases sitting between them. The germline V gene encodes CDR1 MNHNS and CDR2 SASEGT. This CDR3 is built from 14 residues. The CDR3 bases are TGTGCCAGCGTCGGGACACCCATTAACTATGGCTACACCTTC. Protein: CASVGTPINYGYTF.

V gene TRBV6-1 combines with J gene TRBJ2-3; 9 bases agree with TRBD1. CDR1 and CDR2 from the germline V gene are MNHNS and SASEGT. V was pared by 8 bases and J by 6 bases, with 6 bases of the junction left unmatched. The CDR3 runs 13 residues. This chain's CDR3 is CASLGTGNDTQYF. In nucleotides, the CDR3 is TGTGCCAGCTTGGGGACAGGGAATGATACGCAGTATTTT.

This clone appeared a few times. The CDR3 DNA reads TGTGCCAGCAATCAAAAGCGCGGCGTGAGTCAGCCCCAGCATTTT. Protein sequence: CASNQKRGVSQPQHF. The chain uses TRBV6-5 and TRBJ1-5, with unresolved D. This CDR3 has 15 residues. The germline V and J ends were trimmed by 7 bases and 6 bases, with 19 bases remaining between them. CDR1 MNHEY and CDR2 SVGAGI come from the germline V gene.

This CDR3 reads CASSSGGPPYNEQFF. The CDR3 nucleotides read TGTGCCAGCAGTTCTGGCGGTCCCCCATACAATGAGCAGTTCTTC. The chain is built from TRBV6-6 and TRBJ2-1; D uncertain. V shed 4 bases and J shed 4 bases, with 14 bases lying between them. The CDR3 spans 15 residues. Per the germline V gene, CDR1 is MNHNY and CDR2 is SVGAGI (reference sequence).

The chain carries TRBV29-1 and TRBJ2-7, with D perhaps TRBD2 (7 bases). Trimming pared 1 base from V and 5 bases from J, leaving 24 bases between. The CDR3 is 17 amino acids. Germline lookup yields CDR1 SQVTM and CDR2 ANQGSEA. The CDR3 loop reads CSVEGVGGREWLHEQYF. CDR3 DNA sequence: TGCAGCGTTGAAGGTGTGGGGGGGCGGGAGTGGTTGCACGAGCAGTACTTC.

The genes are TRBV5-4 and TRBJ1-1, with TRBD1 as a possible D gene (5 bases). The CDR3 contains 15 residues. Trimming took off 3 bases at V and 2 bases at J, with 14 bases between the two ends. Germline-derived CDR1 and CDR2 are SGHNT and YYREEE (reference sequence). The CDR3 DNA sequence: TGTGCCAGCAGCTGGGGGGAAACAGCTAACACTGAAGCTTTCTTT. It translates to CASSWGETANTEAFF.

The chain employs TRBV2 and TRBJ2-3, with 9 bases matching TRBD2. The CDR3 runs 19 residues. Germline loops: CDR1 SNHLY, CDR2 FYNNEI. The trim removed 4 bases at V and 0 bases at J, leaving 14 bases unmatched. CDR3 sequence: CASSGGDSGSFASTDTQYF. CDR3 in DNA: TGTGCCAGCAGTGGAGGGGATAGCGGGAGTTTCGCTAGCACAGATACGCAGTATTTT.

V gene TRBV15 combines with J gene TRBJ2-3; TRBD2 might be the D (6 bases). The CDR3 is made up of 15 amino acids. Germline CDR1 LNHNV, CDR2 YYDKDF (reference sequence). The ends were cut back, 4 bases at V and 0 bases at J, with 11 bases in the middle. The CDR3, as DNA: TGTGCCACCAGCACCTTAGCGGAAAGCACAGATACGCAGTATTTT. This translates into CATSTLAESTDTQYF.

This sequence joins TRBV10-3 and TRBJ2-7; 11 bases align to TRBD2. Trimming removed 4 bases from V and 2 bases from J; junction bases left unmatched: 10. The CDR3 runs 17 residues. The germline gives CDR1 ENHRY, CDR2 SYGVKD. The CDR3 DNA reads TGTGCCATCAGTGCCTGGCTAGCGGGAGGCTTTACCTACGAGCAGTACTTC. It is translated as CAISAWLAGGFTYEQYF.

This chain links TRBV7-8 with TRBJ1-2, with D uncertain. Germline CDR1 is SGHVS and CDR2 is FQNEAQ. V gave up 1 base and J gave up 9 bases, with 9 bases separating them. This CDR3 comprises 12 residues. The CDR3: CASSLGASSYTF. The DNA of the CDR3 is TGTGCCAGCAGCTTAGGTGCGTCGAGCTACACCTTC.

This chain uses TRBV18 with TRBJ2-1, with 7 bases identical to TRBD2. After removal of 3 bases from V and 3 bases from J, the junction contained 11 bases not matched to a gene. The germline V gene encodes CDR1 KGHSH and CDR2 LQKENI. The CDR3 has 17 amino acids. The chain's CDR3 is CASSPLHSGMVYNEQFF. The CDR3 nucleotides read TGTGCCAGCTCACCCCTCCACAGCGGGATGGTCTACAATGAGCAGTTCTTC.

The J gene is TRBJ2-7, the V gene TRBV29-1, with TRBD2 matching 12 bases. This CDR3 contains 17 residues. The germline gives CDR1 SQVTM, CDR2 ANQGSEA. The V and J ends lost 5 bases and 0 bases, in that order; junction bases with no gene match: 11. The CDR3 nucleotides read TGCAGCGTTTCAGACCCGACTAGCGGGAGCCTCTCCTACGAGCAGTACTTC. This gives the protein CSVSDPTSGSLSYEQYF.

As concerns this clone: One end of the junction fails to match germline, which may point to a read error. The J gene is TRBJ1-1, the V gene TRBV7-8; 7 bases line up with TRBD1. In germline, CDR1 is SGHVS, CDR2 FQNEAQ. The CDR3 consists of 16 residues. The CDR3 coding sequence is TGTGCCAGCAGGTTAGTTTTCCAAGGGGGCTATACTGAAGCTTTCTTT. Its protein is CASRLVFQGGYTEAFF.

CDR3 nucleotide sequence: TGTGCCAGCAGCGTAGCTGCGACTAGCGGGAGGGACGGGGAGCTGTTTTTT. It specifies CASSVAATSGRDGELFF. The rearrangement uses TRBV9 and TRBJ2-2; TRBD2 aligns across 14 bases. V was clipped by 0 bases and J by 7 bases; unmatched bases: 5. Germline values: CDR1 SGDLS, CDR2 YYNGEE. This CDR3 region has 17 residues.

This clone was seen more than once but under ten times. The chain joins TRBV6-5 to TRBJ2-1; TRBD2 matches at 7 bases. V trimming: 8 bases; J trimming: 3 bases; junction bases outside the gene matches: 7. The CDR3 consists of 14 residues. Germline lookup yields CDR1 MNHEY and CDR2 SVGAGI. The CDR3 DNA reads TGTGCCAGCGGTAGCGCTAGCGGCTACAATGAGCAGTTCTTC. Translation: CASGSASGYNEQFF.

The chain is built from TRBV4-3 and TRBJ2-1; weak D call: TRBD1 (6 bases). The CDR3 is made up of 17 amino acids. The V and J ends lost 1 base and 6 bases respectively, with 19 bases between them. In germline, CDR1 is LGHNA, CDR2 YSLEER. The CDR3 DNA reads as TGCGCCAGCAGCCAAGGGGTGGGACACAACATTTGCAATGAGCAGTTCTTC. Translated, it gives CASSQGVGHNICNEQFF.

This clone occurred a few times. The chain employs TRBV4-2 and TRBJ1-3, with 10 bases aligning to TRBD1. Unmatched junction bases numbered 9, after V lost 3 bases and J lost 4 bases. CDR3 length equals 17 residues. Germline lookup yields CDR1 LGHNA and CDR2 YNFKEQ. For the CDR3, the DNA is TGTGCCAGCAGCCAGGGCCGGGACAGGGGCTCCGGAAACACCATATATTTT. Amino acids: CASSQGRDRGSGNTIYF.

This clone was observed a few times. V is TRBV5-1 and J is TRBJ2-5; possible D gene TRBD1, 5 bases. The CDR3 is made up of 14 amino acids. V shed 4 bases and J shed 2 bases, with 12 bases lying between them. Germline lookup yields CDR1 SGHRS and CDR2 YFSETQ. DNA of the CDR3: TGCGCCAGCAGCGTAAGACAGCCACAAGAGACCCAGTACTTC. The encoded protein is CASSVRQPQETQYF.

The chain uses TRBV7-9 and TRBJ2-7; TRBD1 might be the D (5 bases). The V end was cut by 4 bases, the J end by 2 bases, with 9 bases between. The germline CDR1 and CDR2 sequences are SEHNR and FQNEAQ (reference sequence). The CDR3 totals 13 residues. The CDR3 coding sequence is TGTGCCAGCAGCTCCACAGGTGCCTACGAGCAGTACTTC. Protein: CASSSTGAYEQYF.

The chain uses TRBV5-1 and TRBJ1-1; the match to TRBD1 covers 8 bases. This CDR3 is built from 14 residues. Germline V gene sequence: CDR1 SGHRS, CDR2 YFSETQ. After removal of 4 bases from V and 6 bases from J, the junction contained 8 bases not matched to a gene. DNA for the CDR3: TGCGCCAGCAGCGGAGTGGACAGGGAAGCTGAAGCTTTCTTT. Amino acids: CASSGVDREAEAFF.

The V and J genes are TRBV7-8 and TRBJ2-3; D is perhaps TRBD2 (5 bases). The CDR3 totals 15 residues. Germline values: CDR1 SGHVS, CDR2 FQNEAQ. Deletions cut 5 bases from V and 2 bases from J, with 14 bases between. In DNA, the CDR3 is TGTGCCAGCAGCCCCCGGGGTCCCCTCACAGATACGCAGTATTTT. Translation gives CASSPRGPLTDTQYF.

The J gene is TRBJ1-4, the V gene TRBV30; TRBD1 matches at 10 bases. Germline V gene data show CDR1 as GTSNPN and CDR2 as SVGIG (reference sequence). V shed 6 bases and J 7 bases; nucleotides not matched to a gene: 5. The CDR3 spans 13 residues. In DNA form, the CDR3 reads TGTGCCTGCCGACAGGGGGCGGGTGAAAAACTGTTTTTT. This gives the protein CACRQGAGEKLFF.

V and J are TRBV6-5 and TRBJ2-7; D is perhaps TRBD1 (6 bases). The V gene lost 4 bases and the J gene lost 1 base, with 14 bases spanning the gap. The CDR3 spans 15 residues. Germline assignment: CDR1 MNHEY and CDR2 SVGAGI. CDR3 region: CASSSNAGESYEQYF. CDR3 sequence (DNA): TGTGCCAGCAGTTCCAACGCAGGGGAATCCTACGAGCAGTACTTC.